Listed below are T cell receptor beta chains from one sample, sequenced in a study of CD8 T cells in Susac syndrome. Via MiXCR, TCRdb re-called the immunoSEQ multiplex PCR reads, giving one row per CDR3 protein. The repertoire holds about 160,000 distinct CDR3 sequences, with 85% to 95% as singletons. Sequencing used CD4+ T cells from PBMCs. The receptors shown here come from a human donor in good health. Both conserved end residues are part of each CDR3. Each record gives: J gene, V gene, clone size, CDR3 protein. Size values are once, few and many counts, or a class for expanded clones, and some rows have none.

j_call: TRBJ1-1
v_call: TRBV29-1
clone_size: .
cdr3_aa: CSVWTGIRTEAFF

j_call: TRBJ2-1
v_call: TRBV12-3/TRBV12-4
clone_size: .
cdr3_aa: CASSKGTSGGGNEQFF

j_call: TRBJ2-5
v_call: TRBV5-4
clone_size: .
cdr3_aa: CASSSGGAAETQYF

j_call: TRBJ2-3
v_call: TRBV6-5
clone_size: .
cdr3_aa: CASSYYGGVTDTQYF

j_call: TRBJ1-6
v_call: TRBV7-9
clone_size: .
cdr3_aa: CASSPGTGGHSPLHF

j_call: TRBJ2-3
v_call: TRBV9
clone_size: .
cdr3_aa: CASTPMPSTDTQYF

j_call: TRBJ2-7
v_call: TRBV5-1
clone_size: .
cdr3_aa: CASSLGLQTGTSSYEQYF

j_call: TRBJ2-7
v_call: TRBV7-3
clone_size: .
cdr3_aa: CASSPYGAREQYF

j_call: TRBJ1-3
v_call: TRBV3-1
clone_size: .
cdr3_aa: CASSLVSGNTIYF

j_call: TRBJ2-7
v_call: TRBV18
clone_size: .
cdr3_aa: CASSPRAGVTYEQYF

j_call: TRBJ1-2
v_call: TRBV15
clone_size: .
cdr3_aa: CATSTTGTSYGYTF

j_call: TRBJ1-2
v_call: TRBV20-1
clone_size: once
cdr3_aa: CSASKTGGAASGYTF

j_call: TRBJ2-7
v_call: TRBV9
clone_size: .
cdr3_aa: CASSLSGSLDPYEQYF

j_call: TRBJ2-1
v_call: TRBV29-1
clone_size: .
cdr3_aa: CSAVGRSEQFF

j_call: TRBJ2-5
v_call: TRBV7-3
clone_size: .
cdr3_aa: CASSPGKVPQETQYF

j_call: TRBJ2-7
v_call: TRBV27
clone_size: once
cdr3_aa: CASSRSVAQSYEQYF

j_call: TRBJ2-5
v_call: TRBV9
clone_size: .
cdr3_aa: CASSVDGTPGTQYF

j_call: TRBJ1-5
v_call: TRBV18
clone_size: .
cdr3_aa: CASAPATNQPQHF

j_call: TRBJ2-1
v_call: TRBV7-7
clone_size: .
cdr3_aa: CASSQGLADNNEQFF

j_call: TRBJ1-5
v_call: TRBV19
clone_size: .
cdr3_aa: CASSTGQDLNQPQHF

j_call: TRBJ1-3
v_call: TRBV12-3/TRBV12-4
clone_size: .
cdr3_aa: CASSLRGAGNTIYF

j_call: TRBJ1-5
v_call: TRBV12-3/TRBV12-4
clone_size: .
cdr3_aa: CASSPHDNQPQHF

j_call: TRBJ1-5
v_call: TRBV3-1
clone_size: once
cdr3_aa: CASSQGRGQPQHF

j_call: TRBJ1-6
v_call: TRBV20-1
clone_size: .
cdr3_aa: CSARDLRGGNSPLHF

j_call: TRBJ2-3
v_call: TRBV7-9
clone_size: .
cdr3_aa: CASSFYSTDTQYF

j_call: TRBJ1-4
v_call: TRBV3-1
clone_size: .
cdr3_aa: CASSQEGTGKEKLFF

j_call: TRBJ1-2
v_call: TRBV4-1
clone_size: .
cdr3_aa: CASSHADSRYGYTF

j_call: TRBJ1-2
v_call: TRBV15
clone_size: once
cdr3_aa: CATSRGGNSFTNYGYTF

j_call: TRBJ2-3
v_call: TRBV9
clone_size: .
cdr3_aa: CASSGRQRADTQYF

j_call: TRBJ2-1
v_call: TRBV5-6
clone_size: .
cdr3_aa: CASSLANSNEQFF

j_call: TRBJ2-7
v_call: TRBV6-5
clone_size: once
cdr3_aa: CASSRGLAGSYEQYF

j_call: TRBJ2-2
v_call: TRBV4-1
clone_size: .
cdr3_aa: CASSQDRDRLFF

j_call: TRBJ1-5
v_call: TRBV30
clone_size: .
cdr3_aa: CAWSGTAGWNQPQHF

j_call: TRBJ2-3
v_call: TRBV29-1
clone_size: .
cdr3_aa: CSVGVSGIIDTQYF

j_call: TRBJ2-5
v_call: TRBV3-1
clone_size: .
cdr3_aa: CASSSGPREETQYF

j_call: TRBJ2-2
v_call: TRBV30
clone_size: .
cdr3_aa: CAWSVGVKTGELFF

j_call: TRBJ1-1
v_call: TRBV5-1
clone_size: .
cdr3_aa: CASNRDANTEAFF

j_call: TRBJ1-2
v_call: TRBV5-1
clone_size: .
cdr3_aa: CASSLSLGGRDGYTF

j_call: TRBJ2-2
v_call: TRBV7-9
clone_size: .
cdr3_aa: CASNQAGDTSSPTGELFF

j_call: TRBJ1-5
v_call: TRBV30
clone_size: .
cdr3_aa: CAWSTGGNQPQHF

j_call: TRBJ1-2
v_call: TRBV20-1
clone_size: .
cdr3_aa: CSAPRGPNYGYTF